This T cell receptor beta chain is drawn from a study of T cell clones after liver transplantation. On the study more broadly: TCRbeta sequencing after a pre-transplant mixed lymphocyte reaction identified graft-donor-reactive clones, later tracked in post-transplant blood. Tolerance: complete withdrawal held at least one year, liver enzymes staying within twice normal. As an antigen-independent comparator, third-party-reactive TCRbeta sequences came from pre-transplant mixed lymphocyte reactions.

Germline-derived CDR1 and CDR2 are SQVTM and ANQGSEA. The ends lost 6 bases at V and 4 bases at J; junction bases unmatched: 1. The CDR3 has 12 residues. Data came from immunoSEQ multiplex PCR; TCRdb stores just in-frame clones and leaves some out. The sample has 95,000 to 110,000 clones, approximately 85% seen once. The source material was CD4+ T cells from blood, sampled before liver transplant. The V and J genes are TRBV29-1 and TRBJ2-4; 9 bases align to TRBD1. This TCR was sampled from a human donor who received a liver transplant. The DNA of the CDR3 is TGCAGCGTCGGACAGGGGAAAAACATTCAGTACTTC. Its protein is CSVGQGKNIQYF. The whole variable domain, remainder taken from reference TRBV29-1 and TRBJ2-4, is SAVISQKPSRDICQRGTSLTIQCQVDSQVTMMFWYRQQPGQSLTLIATANQGSEATYESGFVIDKFPISRPNLTFSTLTVSNMSPEDSSIYLCSVGQGKNIQYFGAGTRLSVL.